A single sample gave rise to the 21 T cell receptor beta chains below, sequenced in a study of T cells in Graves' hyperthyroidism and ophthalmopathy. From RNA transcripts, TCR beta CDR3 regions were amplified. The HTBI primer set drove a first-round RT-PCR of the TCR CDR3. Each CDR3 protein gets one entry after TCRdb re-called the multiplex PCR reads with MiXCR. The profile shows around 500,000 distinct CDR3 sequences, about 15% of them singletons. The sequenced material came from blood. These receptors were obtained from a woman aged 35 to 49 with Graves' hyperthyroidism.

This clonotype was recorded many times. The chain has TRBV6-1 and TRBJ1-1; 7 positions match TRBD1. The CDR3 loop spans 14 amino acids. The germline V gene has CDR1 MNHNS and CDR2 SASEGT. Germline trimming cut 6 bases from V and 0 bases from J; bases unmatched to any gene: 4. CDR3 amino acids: CASSAGTVNTEAFF. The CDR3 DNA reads TGTGCCAGCAGCGCAGGGACAGTGAACACTGAAGCTTTCTTT.

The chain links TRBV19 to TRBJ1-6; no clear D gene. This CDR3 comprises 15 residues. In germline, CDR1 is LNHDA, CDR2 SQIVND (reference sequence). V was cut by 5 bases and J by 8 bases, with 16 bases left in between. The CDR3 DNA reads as TGTGCCAGTAGTCTCTCCGCCAGAGGAGATTCACCCCTCCACTTT. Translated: CASSLSARGDSPLHF.

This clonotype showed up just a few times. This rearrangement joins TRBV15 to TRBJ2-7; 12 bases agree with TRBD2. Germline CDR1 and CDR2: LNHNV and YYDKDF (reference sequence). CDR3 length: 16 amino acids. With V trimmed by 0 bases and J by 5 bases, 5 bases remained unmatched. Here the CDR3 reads CATSRDSLAGGDEQYF. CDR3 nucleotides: TGTGCCACCAGCAGAGATAGCCTAGCGGGAGGGGACGAGCAGTACTTC.

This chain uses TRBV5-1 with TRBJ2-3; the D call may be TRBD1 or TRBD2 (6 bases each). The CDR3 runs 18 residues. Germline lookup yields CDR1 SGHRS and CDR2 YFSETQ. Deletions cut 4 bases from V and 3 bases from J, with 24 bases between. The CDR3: CASSPGGPGSGLTDTQYF. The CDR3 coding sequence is TGCGCCAGCAGCCCCGGGGGCCCAGGGAGTGGTCTAACAGATACGCAGTATTTT. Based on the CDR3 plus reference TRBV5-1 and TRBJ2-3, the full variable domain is KAGVTQTPRYLIKTRGQQVTLSCSPISGHRSVSWYQQTPGQGLQFLFEYFSETQRNKGNFPGRFSGRQFSNSRSEMNVSTLELGDSALYLCASSPGGPGSGLTDTQYFGPGTRLTVL.

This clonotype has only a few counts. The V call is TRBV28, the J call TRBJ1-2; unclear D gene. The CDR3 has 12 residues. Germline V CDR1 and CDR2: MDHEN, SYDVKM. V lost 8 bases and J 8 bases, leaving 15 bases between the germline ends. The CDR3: CASGVEVTGYTF. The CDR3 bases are TGTGCCAGCGGGGTCGAGGTTACGGGCTACACCTTC.

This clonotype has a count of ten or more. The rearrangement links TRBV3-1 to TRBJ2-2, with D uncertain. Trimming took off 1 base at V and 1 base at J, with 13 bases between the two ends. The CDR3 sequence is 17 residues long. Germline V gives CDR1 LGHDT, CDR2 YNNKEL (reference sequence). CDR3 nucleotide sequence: TGTGCCAGCAGCCAAGTCTATTTTGCCCAGAACACCGGGGAGCTGTTTTTT. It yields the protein CASSQVYFAQNTGELFF.

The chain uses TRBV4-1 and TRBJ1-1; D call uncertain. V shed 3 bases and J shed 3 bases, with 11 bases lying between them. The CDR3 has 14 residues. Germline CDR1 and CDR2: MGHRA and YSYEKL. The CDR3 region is CASSHPGWDTEAFF. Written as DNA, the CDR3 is TGCGCCAGCAGCCACCCCGGGTGGGACACTGAAGCTTTCTTT.

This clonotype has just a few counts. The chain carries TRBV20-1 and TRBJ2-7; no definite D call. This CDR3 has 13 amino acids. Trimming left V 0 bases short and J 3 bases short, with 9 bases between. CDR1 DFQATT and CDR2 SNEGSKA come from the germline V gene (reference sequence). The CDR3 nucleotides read TGCAGTGCTAGAGATGGCGGCCACTACGAGCAGTACTTC. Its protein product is CSARDGGHYEQYF.

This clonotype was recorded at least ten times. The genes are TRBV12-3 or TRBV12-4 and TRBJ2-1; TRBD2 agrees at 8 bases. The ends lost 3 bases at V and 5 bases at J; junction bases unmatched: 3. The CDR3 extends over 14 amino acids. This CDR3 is CASSLRAGDNEQFF. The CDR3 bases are TGTGCCAGCAGTTTGAGAGCGGGAGACAATGAGCAGTTCTTC.

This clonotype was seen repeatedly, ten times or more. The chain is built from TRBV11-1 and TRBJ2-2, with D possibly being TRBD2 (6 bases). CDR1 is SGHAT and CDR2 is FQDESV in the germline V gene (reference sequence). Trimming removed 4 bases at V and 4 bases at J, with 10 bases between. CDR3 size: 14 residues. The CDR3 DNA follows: TGTGCCAGCAGCTCCCGGGGGTCCACCGGGGAGCTGTTTTTT. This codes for CASSSRGSTGELFF.

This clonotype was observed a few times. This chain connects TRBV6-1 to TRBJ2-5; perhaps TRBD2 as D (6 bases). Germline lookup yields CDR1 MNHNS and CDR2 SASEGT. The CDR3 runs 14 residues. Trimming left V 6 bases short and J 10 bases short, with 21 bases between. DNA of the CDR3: TGTGCCAGCAGGGAGGGGACGGACTGGTGGGACCAGTACTTC. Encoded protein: CASREGTDWWDQYF.

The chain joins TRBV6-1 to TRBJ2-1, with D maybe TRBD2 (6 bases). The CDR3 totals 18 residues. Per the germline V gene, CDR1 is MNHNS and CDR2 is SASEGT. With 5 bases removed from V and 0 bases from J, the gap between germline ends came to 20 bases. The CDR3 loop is CASSHRTGAKSSYNEQFF. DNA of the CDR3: TGTGCCAGCAGTCACCGAACGGGAGCAAAAAGCTCCTACAATGAGCAGTTCTTC.

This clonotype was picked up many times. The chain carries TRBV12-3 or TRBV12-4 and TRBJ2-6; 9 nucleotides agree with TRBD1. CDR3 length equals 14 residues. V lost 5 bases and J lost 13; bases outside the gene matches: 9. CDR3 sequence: CASSALQGARVLTF. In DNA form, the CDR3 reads TGTGCCAGCAGTGCCCTACAGGGGGCGCGGGTCCTGACTTTC.

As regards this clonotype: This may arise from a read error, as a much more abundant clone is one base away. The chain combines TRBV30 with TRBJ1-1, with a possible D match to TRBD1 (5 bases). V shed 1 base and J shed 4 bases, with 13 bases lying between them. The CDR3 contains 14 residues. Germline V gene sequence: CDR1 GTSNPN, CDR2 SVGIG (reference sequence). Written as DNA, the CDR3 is TGTGCCTGGAGTGGGGACTTCTCAACCACTGAAGCTTTCTTT. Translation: CAWSGDFSTTEAFF.

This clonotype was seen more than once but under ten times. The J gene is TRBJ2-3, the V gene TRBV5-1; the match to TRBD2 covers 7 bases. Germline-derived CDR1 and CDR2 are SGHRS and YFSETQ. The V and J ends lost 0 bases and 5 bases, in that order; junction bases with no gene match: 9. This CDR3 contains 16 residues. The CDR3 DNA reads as TGCGCCAGCAGCTTGGGAGGGAGGGCCGGTCAAGATACGCAGTATTTT. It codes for CASSLGGRAGQDTQYF.

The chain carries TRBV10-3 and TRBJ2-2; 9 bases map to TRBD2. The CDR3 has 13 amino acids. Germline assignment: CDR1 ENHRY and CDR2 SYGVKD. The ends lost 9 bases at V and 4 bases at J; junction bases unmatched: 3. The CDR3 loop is CAIGTSRTGELFF. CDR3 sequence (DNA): TGTGCCATAGGGACTAGCCGCACCGGGGAGCTGTTTTTT.

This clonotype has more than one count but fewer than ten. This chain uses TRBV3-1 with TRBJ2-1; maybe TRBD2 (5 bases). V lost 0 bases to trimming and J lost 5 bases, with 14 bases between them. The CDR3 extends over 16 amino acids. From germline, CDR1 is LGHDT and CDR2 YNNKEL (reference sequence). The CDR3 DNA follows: TGTGCCAGCAGCCAAGATCTCGGGAAAGGCCACAATGAGCAGTTCTTC. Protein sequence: CASSQDLGKGHNEQFF.

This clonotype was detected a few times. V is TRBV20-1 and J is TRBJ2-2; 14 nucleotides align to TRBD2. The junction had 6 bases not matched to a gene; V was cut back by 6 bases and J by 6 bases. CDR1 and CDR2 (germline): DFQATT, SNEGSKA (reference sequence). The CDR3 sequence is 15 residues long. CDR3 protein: CSAGTSGSLPGELFF. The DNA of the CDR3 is TGCAGTGCCGGGACTAGCGGGAGCCTCCCCGGGGAGCTGTTTTTT.

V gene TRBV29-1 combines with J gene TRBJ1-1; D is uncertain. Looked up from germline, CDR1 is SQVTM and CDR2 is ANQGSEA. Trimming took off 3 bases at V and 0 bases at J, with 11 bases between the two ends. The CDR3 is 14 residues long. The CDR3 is CSVDRLLMNTEAFF. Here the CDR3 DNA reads TGCAGCGTTGACAGACTCTTGATGAACACTGAAGCTTTCTTT.

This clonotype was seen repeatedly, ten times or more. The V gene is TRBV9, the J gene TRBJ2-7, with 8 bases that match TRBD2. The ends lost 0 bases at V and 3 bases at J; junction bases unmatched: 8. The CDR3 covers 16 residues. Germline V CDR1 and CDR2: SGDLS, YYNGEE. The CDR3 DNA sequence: TGTGCCAGCAGCGTAGAGGGAATAGCGGGAATCTACGAGCAGTACTTC. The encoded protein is CASSVEGIAGIYEQYF. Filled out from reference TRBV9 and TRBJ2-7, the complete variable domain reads DSGVTQTPKHLITATGQRVTLRCSPRSGDLSVYWYQQSLDQGLQFLIQYYNGEERAKGNILERFSAQQFPDLHSELNLSSLELGDSALYFCASSVEGIAGIYEQYFGPGTRLTVT.

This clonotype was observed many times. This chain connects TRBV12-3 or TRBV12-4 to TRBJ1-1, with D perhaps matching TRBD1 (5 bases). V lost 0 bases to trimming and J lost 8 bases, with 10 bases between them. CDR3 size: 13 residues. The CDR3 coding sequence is TGTGCCAGCAGTTTAGCAGGGGCCGCGGAAGCTTTCTTT. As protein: CASSLAGAAEAFF.